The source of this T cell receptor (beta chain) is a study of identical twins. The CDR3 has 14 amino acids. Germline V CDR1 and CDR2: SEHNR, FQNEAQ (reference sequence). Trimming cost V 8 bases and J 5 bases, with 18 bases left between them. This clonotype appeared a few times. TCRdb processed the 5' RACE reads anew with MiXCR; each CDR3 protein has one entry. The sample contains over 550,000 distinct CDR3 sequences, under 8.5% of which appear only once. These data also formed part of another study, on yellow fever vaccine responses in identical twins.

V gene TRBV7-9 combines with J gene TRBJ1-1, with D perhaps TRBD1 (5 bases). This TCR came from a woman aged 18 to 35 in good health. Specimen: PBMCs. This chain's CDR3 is CASYLYGGGTEAFF. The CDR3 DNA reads TGTGCCAGCTATCTCTATGGGGGGGGGACTGAAGCTTTCTTT.